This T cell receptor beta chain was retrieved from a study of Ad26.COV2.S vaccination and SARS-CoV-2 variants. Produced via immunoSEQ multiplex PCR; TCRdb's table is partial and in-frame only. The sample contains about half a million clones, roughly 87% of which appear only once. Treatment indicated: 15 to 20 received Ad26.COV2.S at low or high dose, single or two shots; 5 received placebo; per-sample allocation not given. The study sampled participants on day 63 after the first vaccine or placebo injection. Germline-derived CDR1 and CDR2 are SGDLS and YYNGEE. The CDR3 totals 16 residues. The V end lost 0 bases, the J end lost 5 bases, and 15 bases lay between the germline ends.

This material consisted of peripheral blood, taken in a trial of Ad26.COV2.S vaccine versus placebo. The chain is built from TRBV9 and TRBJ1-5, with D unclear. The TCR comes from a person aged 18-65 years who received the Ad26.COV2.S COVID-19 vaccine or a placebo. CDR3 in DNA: TGTGCCAGCAGCGTAGATCCAGGCCGGCCCGATCAGCCCCAGCATTTT. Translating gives CASSVDPGRPDQPQHF.